The sequence of this T cell receptor beta chain was determined in a study of multiple sclerosis patients with progressive multifocal leukoencephalopathy. The germline gives CDR1 SQVTM, CDR2 ANQGSEA. This CDR3 spans 12 amino acids. V lost 4 bases, J lost 1 base, and 7 bases lay in between. Time point: time of PML onset. The T3 samples were drawn when PML began. The survey-level immunoSEQ assay was used. Profiled with immunoSEQ multiplex PCR; TCRdb holds only in-frame clones, not every one. The sample shows 25,000 to 35,000 clones, 80% to 90% of them seen only once. This chain connects TRBV29-1 to TRBJ1-1; D remains ambiguous. The TCR sequence derives from a middle-aged woman with progressive multifocal leukoencephalopathy. The sequencing here drew on PBMCs, taken from a patient treated with natalizumab. The CDR3 reads CSVASTNTEAFF. The CDR3 nucleotides are TGCAGCGTTGCATCAACGAACACTGAAGCTTTCTTT.